Below, 14 T cell receptor beta chains from the same sample are listed, as sequenced in a study of PD-L1 blockade in urothelial cancer. Data came from immunoSEQ multiplex PCR; TCRdb stores just in-frame clones and leaves some out. The sample consists of approximately 51,000 clones, 85% to 90% of them appearing once. Specified time point: pretreatment peripheral blood. The source was PBMCs, collected around atezolizumab (anti-PD-L1) treatment. These receptors were taken from a man aged 55-75 years with urothelial cancer.

This rearrangement joins TRBV2 to TRBJ1-4; perhaps TRBD1 as D (6 bases). Trimming took off 5 bases at V and 8 bases at J, with 12 bases between the two ends. The CDR3 is 13 residues long. The germline V gene encodes CDR1 SNHLY and CDR2 FYNNEI. CDR3 in amino acids: CASSQGLREKLFF. The CDR3 DNA sequence: TGTGCCAGCAGTCAGGGGTTGCGAGAAAAACTGTTTTTT.

The rearrangement links TRBV18 to TRBJ2-3, with 8 bases matching TRBD2. The V gene's germline CDR1 is KGHSH and CDR2 LQKENI. The J segment lost 5 bases and the V segment lost 1 base, leaving 14 bases of the junction unmatched. The CDR3 is made up of 18 amino acids. The CDR3, as DNA: TGTGCCAGCTCACCACTTCGTGCCGGGCGGGGGGCCCAAGATACGCAGTATTTT. This codes for CASSPLRAGRGAQDTQYF.

The chain has TRBV6-5 and TRBJ1-1, with D unresolved. Germline V CDR1 and CDR2: MNHEY, SVGAGI. Deletions cut 6 bases from V and 1 base from J, with 9 bases between. There are 13 residues in the CDR3. This CDR3 is CASSIVRNTEAFF. The CDR3 bases are TGTGCCAGCAGCATTGTCAGGAACACTGAAGCTTTCTTT.

The table lists this clone with a count of one. The CDR3 loop is CASRSTGTYGYTF. The CDR3 coding sequence is TGTGCCAGCAGATCGACAGGGACTTATGGCTACACCTTC. This sequence joins TRBV6-5 and TRBJ1-2, with 7 bases matching TRBD1. CDR3 length: 13 amino acids. Germline V CDR1 and CDR2: MNHEY, SVGAGI. The trim removed 6 bases at V and 5 bases at J, leaving 6 bases unmatched.

This CDR3 reads CASSLGQGSTNEKLFF. For the CDR3, the DNA is TGTGCCAGCAGCTTAGGACAGGGCTCAACTAATGAAAAACTGTTTTTT. The J gene is TRBJ1-4, the V gene TRBV5-8; the match to TRBD1 covers 8 bases. Germline V gene sequence: CDR1 SGHTS, CDR2 YDEGEE. Trimming removed 2 bases from V and 0 bases from J; junction bases left unmatched: 3. CDR3 length: 16 amino acids.

V usage is TRBV5-1 and J usage is TRBJ1-4, with 9 bases lining up with TRBD1. Trimming took 0 bases from V and 5 from J; bases not matched to a gene: 8. The CDR3 extends over 17 amino acids. Germline V lookup: CDR1 SGHRS, CDR2 YFSETQ. The CDR3 protein is CASSLAQTGGKNEKLFF. CDR3 nucleotide sequence: TGCGCCAGCAGCTTGGCTCAAACAGGGGGCAAAAATGAAAAACTGTTTTTT.

The J gene is TRBJ2-7, the V gene TRBV7-9, with D maybe TRBD1 (5 bases). The germline V and J ends were trimmed by 3 bases and 3 bases, with 12 bases remaining between them. The CDR3 extends over 14 amino acids. Germline CDR1 and CDR2: SEHNR and FQNEAQ (reference sequence). The CDR3 bases are TGTGCCAGCAGCTTGGAAGGGGCCGGCTACGAGCAGTACTTC. This codes for CASSLEGAGYEQYF.

The genes are TRBV7-8 and TRBJ1-2, with a possible D match to TRBD1 (5 bases). The V and J ends lost 1 base and 4 bases respectively, with 13 bases between them. This CDR3 is built from 15 residues. Germline CDR1 and CDR2: SGHVS and FQNEAQ. The CDR3 DNA is TGTGCCAGCAGCTTAGGATTGGGGGGGAGCTATGGCTACACCTTC. It yields the protein CASSLGLGGSYGYTF.

The chain employs TRBV19 and TRBJ2-1; 16 bases are a match to TRBD2. Germline V gene data show CDR1 as LNHDA and CDR2 as SQIVND (reference sequence). The J segment lost 5 bases and the V segment lost 8 bases, leaving 15 bases of the junction unmatched. This CDR3 has 19 amino acids. For the CDR3, the DNA is TGTGCCAGTCGCCCCGGGACTAGCGGGAGGGTTCAGGTCCACAATGAGCAGTTCTTC. This encodes CASRPGTSGRVQVHNEQFF.

The chain recombines TRBV7-2 with TRBJ2-3; 11 nucleotides align to TRBD2. There are 18 residues in the CDR3. The germline V gene has CDR1 SGHTA and CDR2 FQGNSA. With 1 base clipped from V and 2 bases from J, the junction kept 8 bases outside the gene matches. The CDR3 DNA is TGTGCCAGCAGCTTAGACTGGTCTAGCGGGGGGCACACAGATACGCAGTATTTT. Its protein is CASSLDWSSGGHTDTQYF.

This chain joins TRBV5-1 and TRBJ1-6, with D possibly matching TRBD1 (5 bases). Trimming left V 0 bases short and J 9 bases short, with 13 bases between. CDR1 and CDR2 (germline): SGHRS, YFSETQ. CDR3 length: 15 residues. This CDR3 is CASSLVGEGRSPLHF. In DNA, the CDR3 is TGCGCCAGCAGCTTGGTAGGGGAGGGTCGTTCACCCCTCCACTTT.

The chain carries TRBV5-4 and TRBJ2-2; TRBD1 matches 7 bases. Germline V gene sequence: CDR1 SGHNT, CDR2 YYREEE (reference sequence). This CDR3 comprises 15 residues. With 4 bases clipped from V and 6 bases from J, the junction kept 9 bases outside the gene matches. The chain's CDR3 is CASSPLTGLPGELFF. In DNA form, the CDR3 reads TGTGCCAGCAGCCCCCTGACAGGGCTCCCCGGGGAGCTGTTTTTT.

A few counts support this clone. CDR3 region: CASSYSLPRETEAFF. CDR3 nucleotides: TGTGCCAGCAGTTATAGTCTCCCGAGGGAAACTGAAGCTTTCTTT. The chain recombines TRBV6-6 with TRBJ1-1; the D is unclear. This CDR3 comprises 15 residues. Trimming cost V 3 bases and J 5 bases, with 16 bases left between them. The V gene's germline CDR1 is MNHNY and CDR2 SVGAGI (reference sequence).

The chain links TRBV18 to TRBJ1-1; tentatively, D is TRBD1 (5 bases). CDR3 length: 14 residues. Germline-derived CDR1 and CDR2 are KGHSH and LQKENI. Trimming left V 5 bases short and J 0 bases short, with 10 bases between. The CDR3 reads CASSRQSMNTEAFF. CDR3 in DNA: TGTGCCAGCTCAAGACAGTCCATGAACACTGAAGCTTTCTTT.